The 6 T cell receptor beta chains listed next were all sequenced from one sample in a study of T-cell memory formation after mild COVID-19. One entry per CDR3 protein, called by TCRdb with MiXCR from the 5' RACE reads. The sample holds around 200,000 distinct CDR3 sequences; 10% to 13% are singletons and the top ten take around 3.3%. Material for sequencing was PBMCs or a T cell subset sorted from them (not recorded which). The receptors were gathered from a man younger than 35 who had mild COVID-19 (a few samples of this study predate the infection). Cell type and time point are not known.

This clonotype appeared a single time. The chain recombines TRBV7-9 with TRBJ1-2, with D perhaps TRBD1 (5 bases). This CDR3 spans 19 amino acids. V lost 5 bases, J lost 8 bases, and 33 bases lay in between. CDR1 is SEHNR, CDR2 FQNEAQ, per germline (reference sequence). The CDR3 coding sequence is TGTGCCAGCAGCCGCGCCGAACTTATTTCCGGGGGATCGGGTACGGGCTACACCTTC. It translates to CASSRAELISGGSGTGYTF.

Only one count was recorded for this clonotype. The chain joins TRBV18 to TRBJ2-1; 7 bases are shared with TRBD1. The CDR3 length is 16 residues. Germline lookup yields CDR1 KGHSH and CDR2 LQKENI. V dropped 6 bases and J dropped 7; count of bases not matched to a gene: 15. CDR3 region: CASSPRDRVYGNEQFF. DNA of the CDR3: TGTGCCAGCTCGCCGAGAGACAGGGTTTATGGTAATGAGCAGTTCTTC. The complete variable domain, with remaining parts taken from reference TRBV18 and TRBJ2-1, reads NAGVMQNPRHLVRRRGQEARLRCSPMKGHSHVYWYRQLPEEGLKFMVYLQKENIIDESGMPKERFSAEFPKEGPSILRIQQVVRGDSAAYFCASSPRDRVYGNEQFFGPGTRLTVL.

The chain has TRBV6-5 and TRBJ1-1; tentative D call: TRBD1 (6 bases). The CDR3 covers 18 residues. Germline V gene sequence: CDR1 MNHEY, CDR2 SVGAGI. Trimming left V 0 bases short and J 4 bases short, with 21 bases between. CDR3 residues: CASSYSVGGLGKVTEAFF. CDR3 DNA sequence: TGTGCCAGCAGTTACTCTGTAGGGGGTTTGGGGAAGGTCACTGAAGCTTTCTTT.

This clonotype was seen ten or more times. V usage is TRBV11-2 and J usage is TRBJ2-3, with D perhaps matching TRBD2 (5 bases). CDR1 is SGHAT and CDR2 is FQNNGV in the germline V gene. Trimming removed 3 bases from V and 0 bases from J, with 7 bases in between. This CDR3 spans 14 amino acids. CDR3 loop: CASSFPGSTDTQYF. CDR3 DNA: TGTGCCAGCAGCTTCCCGGGGAGCACAGATACGCAGTATTTT.

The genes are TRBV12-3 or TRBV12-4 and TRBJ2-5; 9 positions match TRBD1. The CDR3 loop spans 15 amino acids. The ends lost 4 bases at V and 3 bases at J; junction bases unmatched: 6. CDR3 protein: CASSSPGTGKETQYF. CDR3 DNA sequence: TGTGCCAGCAGTTCCCCCGGGACAGGGAAAGAGACCCAGTACTTC.

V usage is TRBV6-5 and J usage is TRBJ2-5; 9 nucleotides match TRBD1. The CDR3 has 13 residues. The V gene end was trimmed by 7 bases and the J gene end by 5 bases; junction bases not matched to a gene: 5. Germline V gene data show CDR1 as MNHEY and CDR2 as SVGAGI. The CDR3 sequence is CASTTGGAETQYF. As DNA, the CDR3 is TGTGCCAGCACTACAGGGGGCGCGGAGACCCAGTACTTC.